These T cell receptor beta chains were read from a single sample in a study of T-cell reconstitution after alpha-beta-depleted transplantation in children. TCRdb reprocessed the PCR reads with MiXCR, giving one entry per CDR3 protein. The sample shows fewer than 550,000 distinct CDR3 sequences, about a tenth of them seen only once. Sample: PBMCs from the stem cell graft donor, taken from the stem cell graft. These receptors were taken from a human donor who donated a stem cell graft to a child with acute myeloid leukemia. Each CDR3 is given with its conserved first and last residue. A D gene is named only where the DNA matches it firmly. Size is stated for part of the rows, as once, few or many counts, or as a class when the clone is expanded.

j_call: TRBJ1-3; clone_size: .; d_call: .; cdr3_length: 16; v_call: TRBV9; cdr3_nt: TGTGCCAGCAGCGTAGTTGGCGGGGCTTCTGGAAACACCATATATTTT; cdr3_aa: CASSVVGGASGNTIYF
j_call: TRBJ1-5; clone_size: many; d_call: TRBD1; cdr3_length: 14; v_call: TRBV18; cdr3_nt: TGTGCCAGCTCGTCTGGGACAGTTAATCAGCCCCAGCATTTT; cdr3_aa: CASSSGTVNQPQHF
j_call: TRBJ2-5; clone_size: few; d_call: TRBD2; cdr3_length: 17; v_call: TRBV4-2; cdr3_nt: TGTGCCAGCAGCCAAGCGACCGGGACTAGGATTAGGGAGACCCAGTACTTC; cdr3_aa: CASSQATGTRIRETQYF
j_call: TRBJ2-2; clone_size: many; d_call: .; cdr3_length: 13; v_call: TRBV12-3/TRBV12-4; cdr3_nt: TGTGCCAGCAGTTCCAGGGTAACCGGGGAGCTGTTTTTT; cdr3_aa: CASSSRVTGELFF
j_call: TRBJ2-2; clone_size: .; d_call: .; cdr3_length: 14; v_call: TRBV4-2; cdr3_nt: TGTGCCAGCAGCCAAGATGTTTTTCCCGGGGAGCTGTTTTTT; cdr3_aa: CASSQDVFPGELFF
j_call: TRBJ2-7; clone_size: few; d_call: .; cdr3_length: 13; v_call: TRBV15; cdr3_nt: TGTGCCACCAGTTACAGGGTAATCGACGAGCAGTACTTC; cdr3_aa: CATSYRVIDEQYF
j_call: TRBJ1-2; clone_size: .; d_call: TRBD1; cdr3_length: 12; v_call: TRBV20-1; cdr3_nt: TGCAGTGCTTCAGGGGACAGGGATGGCTACACCTTC; cdr3_aa: CSASGDRDGYTF
j_call: TRBJ2-1; clone_size: few; d_call: TRBD2; cdr3_length: 15; v_call: TRBV25-1; cdr3_nt: TGTGCCAGCAGTGAGGGACTAGCGGTTTACAATGAGCAGTTCTTC; cdr3_aa: CASSEGLAVYNEQFF
j_call: TRBJ1-1; clone_size: many; d_call: .; cdr3_length: 11; v_call: TRBV20-1; cdr3_nt: TGCAGTGCGTTGGACATGCCCAAACCTTTCTTT; cdr3_aa: CSALDMPKPFF
j_call: TRBJ1-1; clone_size: many; d_call: .; cdr3_length: 14; v_call: TRBV27; cdr3_nt: TGTGCCAGCAGCCCCCAGTGGGGATACACTGAAGCTTTCTTT; cdr3_aa: CASSPQWGYTEAFF
j_call: TRBJ2-5; clone_size: few; d_call: .; cdr3_length: 14; v_call: TRBV29-1; cdr3_nt: TGCAGCGTTCTGTTTCTAGGCGGACAAGAGACCCAGTACTTC; cdr3_aa: CSVLFLGGQETQYF
j_call: TRBJ2-7; clone_size: .; d_call: TRBD2; cdr3_length: 14; v_call: TRBV10-3; cdr3_nt: TGTGCCACCGCGGGGACTAGCGGGGGCTACGAGCAGTACTTC; cdr3_aa: CATAGTSGGYEQYF
j_call: TRBJ2-1; clone_size: few; d_call: TRBD2; cdr3_length: 21; v_call: TRBV9; cdr3_nt: TGTGCCAGCAGCGTAGACTACCGCGGACTAGCGGGAGGACCCTCTAACAATGAGCAGTTCTTC; cdr3_aa: CASSVDYRGLAGGPSNNEQFF
j_call: TRBJ1-2; clone_size: .; d_call: .; cdr3_length: 14; v_call: TRBV29-1; cdr3_nt: TGCAGCGTTGAAGCCGGGACAACTAACTATGGCTACACCTTC; cdr3_aa: CSVEAGTTNYGYTF
j_call: TRBJ1-5; clone_size: .; d_call: TRBD1; cdr3_length: 15; v_call: TRBV19; cdr3_nt: TGTGCCAGTAGTACCGGACAGGGGGCGGATCAGCCCCAGCATTTT; cdr3_aa: CASSTGQGADQPQHF
j_call: TRBJ2-1; clone_size: few; d_call: .; cdr3_length: 17; v_call: TRBV5-1; cdr3_nt: TGCGCCAGCAGCTTGGGGGAGGGGGGACACCTATACAATGAGCAGTTCTTC; cdr3_aa: CASSLGEGGHLYNEQFF
j_call: TRBJ2-5; clone_size: few; d_call: TRBD2; cdr3_length: 15; v_call: TRBV7-2; cdr3_nt: TGTGCCAGCAGCCCGGGACTAGCCGCGGGGGAGACCCAGTACTTC; cdr3_aa: CASSPGLAAGETQYF
j_call: TRBJ2-1; clone_size: .; d_call: .; cdr3_length: 18; v_call: TRBV5-1; cdr3_nt: TGCGCCAGCAGCTTGGATAAGGCTAGCGCTGGAACCTACAATGAGCAGTTCTTC; cdr3_aa: CASSLDKASAGTYNEQFF
j_call: TRBJ1-6; clone_size: .; d_call: .; cdr3_length: 14; v_call: TRBV4-3; cdr3_nt: TGCGCCAGCAGCCAAGGGGGGCTGGGGTCACCCCTCCACTTT; cdr3_aa: CASSQGGLGSPLHF
j_call: TRBJ2-1; clone_size: few; d_call: TRBD2; cdr3_length: 11; v_call: TRBV12-3/TRBV12-4; cdr3_nt: TGTGCCAGCCGCGGGAGCGGGGAGCAGTTCTTC; cdr3_aa: CASRGSGEQFF
j_call: TRBJ1-5; clone_size: few; d_call: TRBD1; cdr3_length: 16; v_call: TRBV20-1; cdr3_nt: TGCAGTGCTAGCGAGGGGACAGGGGGCTCGGTTCGGCCCCAGCATTTT; cdr3_aa: CSASEGTGGSVRPQHF
j_call: TRBJ2-5; clone_size: .; d_call: .; cdr3_length: 15; v_call: TRBV11-2; cdr3_nt: TGTGCCAGCAGCTTAACGGGGGAGCTCCAAGAGACCCAGTACTTC; cdr3_aa: CASSLTGELQETQYF
j_call: TRBJ1-4; clone_size: many; d_call: TRBD1; cdr3_length: 15; v_call: TRBV25-1; cdr3_nt: TGTGCCAGCAGTGGCAACAGGGGGGCTAATGAAAAACTGTTTTTT; cdr3_aa: CASSGNRGANEKLFF
j_call: TRBJ2-3; clone_size: many; d_call: .; cdr3_length: 14; v_call: TRBV6-2/TRBV6-3; cdr3_nt: TGTGCCAGCAGTTACGACGCCTCCACAGATACGCAGTATTTT; cdr3_aa: CASSYDASTDTQYF
j_call: TRBJ1-2; clone_size: many; d_call: .; cdr3_length: 15; v_call: TRBV14; cdr3_nt: TGTGCCAGCAGCCAAGATTCGTGGGCAGGGTTTGGCTACACCTTC; cdr3_aa: CASSQDSWAGFGYTF
j_call: TRBJ2-1; clone_size: .; d_call: .; cdr3_length: 15; v_call: TRBV9; cdr3_nt: TGTGCCAGCAGCGCTAGGGACGCACCTTACAATGAGCAGTTCTTC; cdr3_aa: CASSARDAPYNEQFF
j_call: TRBJ2-1; clone_size: many; d_call: TRBD2; cdr3_length: 17; v_call: TRBV12-3/TRBV12-4; cdr3_nt: TGTGCCAGCAGTGCTCCTGTAGCGGGAGTTAACTACAATGAGCAGTTCTTC; cdr3_aa: CASSAPVAGVNYNEQFF
j_call: TRBJ2-5; clone_size: many; d_call: .; cdr3_length: 15; v_call: TRBV5-6; cdr3_nt: TGTGCCAGCAGCTTGGGACCTCGCCCCCAAGAGACCCAGTACTTC; cdr3_aa: CASSLGPRPQETQYF
j_call: TRBJ2-1; clone_size: few; d_call: .; cdr3_length: 14; v_call: TRBV27; cdr3_nt: TGTGCCAGCAGTTTTTCCGGGACCACAGCCGAGCAGTTCTTC; cdr3_aa: CASSFSGTTAEQFF
j_call: TRBJ2-1; clone_size: .; d_call: .; cdr3_length: 13; v_call: TRBV14; cdr3_nt: TGTGCCAGCAGCCAAGCTAGAGGTGTTGAGCAGTTCTTC; cdr3_aa: CASSQARGVEQFF
j_call: TRBJ2-5; clone_size: .; d_call: TRBD2; cdr3_length: 19; v_call: TRBV5-1; cdr3_nt: TGCGCCAGCAGCTTGGTTCCAGGGCCTGGGACTAGCGGGTTCGAGACCCAGTACTTC; cdr3_aa: CASSLVPGPGTSGFETQYF
j_call: TRBJ2-7; clone_size: .; d_call: TRBD2; cdr3_length: 15; v_call: TRBV7-2; cdr3_nt: TGTGCCAGCAGCCCGGGCGGGACTAGCTCCTACGAGCAGTACTTC; cdr3_aa: CASSPGGTSSYEQYF
j_call: TRBJ2-5; clone_size: many; d_call: .; cdr3_length: 13; v_call: TRBV29-1; cdr3_nt: TGCAGCGCTGATTTGAAGGGAGGAGAGACCCAGTACTTC; cdr3_aa: CSADLKGGETQYF
j_call: TRBJ1-2; clone_size: many; d_call: TRBD1; cdr3_length: 13; v_call: TRBV5-4; cdr3_nt: TGTGCCAGCAGCCGGACAGGGGTCGATGGCTACACCTTC; cdr3_aa: CASSRTGVDGYTF
j_call: TRBJ2-5; clone_size: few; d_call: .; cdr3_length: 13; v_call: TRBV12-3/TRBV12-4; cdr3_nt: TGTGCCAGCAGTATCAGAGAACAAGAGACCCAGTACTTC; cdr3_aa: CASSIREQETQYF
j_call: TRBJ2-2; clone_size: many; d_call: .; cdr3_length: 14; v_call: TRBV9; cdr3_nt: TGTGCCAGCAGCGCAGGGACGGTCACCGGGGAGCTGTTTTTT; cdr3_aa: CASSAGTVTGELFF
j_call: TRBJ2-7; clone_size: few; d_call: TRBD1; cdr3_length: 13; v_call: TRBV20-1; cdr3_nt: TGCAGTGCTGTTCGGGACAGGGCCTTGGAGCAGTACTTC; cdr3_aa: CSAVRDRALEQYF
j_call: TRBJ2-7; clone_size: .; d_call: .; cdr3_length: 13; v_call: TRBV5-1; cdr3_nt: TGCGCCAGCAGCTCATATCCCTCGTACGAGCATTACTTC; cdr3_aa: CASSSYPSYEHYF
j_call: TRBJ1-5; clone_size: few; d_call: .; cdr3_length: 15; v_call: TRBV7-8; cdr3_nt: TGTGCCAGCAGCTTAGATGGGTCAGTCAATCAGCCCCAGCATTTT; cdr3_aa: CASSLDGSVNQPQHF
j_call: TRBJ2-4; clone_size: .; d_call: .; cdr3_length: 15; v_call: TRBV3-1; cdr3_nt: TGTGCCAGCAGCCAAGGGACAGTAGCCAAAAACATTCAGTACTTC; cdr3_aa: CASSQGTVAKNIQYF
j_call: TRBJ1-2; clone_size: many; d_call: TRBD1; cdr3_length: 16; v_call: TRBV7-8; cdr3_nt: TGTGCCAGCAGCCCCGGGACAGGGCGAGTTCGTGAAGGCTACACCTTC; cdr3_aa: CASSPGTGRVREGYTF
j_call: TRBJ2-5; clone_size: many; d_call: TRBD2; cdr3_length: 14; v_call: TRBV20-1; cdr3_nt: TGCAGTGCTAGAGTTGCGGGGGTCTCAGAGACCCAGTACTTC; cdr3_aa: CSARVAGVSETQYF
j_call: TRBJ1-1; clone_size: few; d_call: .; cdr3_length: 15; v_call: TRBV12-3/TRBV12-4; cdr3_nt: TGTGCCAGCAGTCTTGGACAGACTTATCAAAATGAAGCTTTCTTT; cdr3_aa: CASSLGQTYQNEAFF
j_call: TRBJ2-3; clone_size: .; d_call: .; cdr3_length: 16; v_call: TRBV6-2/TRBV6-3; cdr3_nt: TGTGCCAGCAGCCCGCGTAAGGGGAGTATAACAGATACGCAGTATTTT; cdr3_aa: CASSPRKGSITDTQYF
j_call: TRBJ2-4; clone_size: many; d_call: .; cdr3_length: 15; v_call: TRBV29-1; cdr3_nt: TGCAGCGTTGCGCCCCGGGGCCTGCCCAAAAACATTCAGTACTTC; cdr3_aa: CSVAPRGLPKNIQYF
j_call: TRBJ2-3; clone_size: .; d_call: TRBD2; cdr3_length: 18; v_call: TRBV27; cdr3_nt: TGTGCCAGCAGTTTATTAGCGGGAGGCCGAGGGGGTACAGATACGCAGTATTTT; cdr3_aa: CASSLLAGGRGGTDTQYF
j_call: TRBJ2-3; clone_size: .; d_call: TRBD1; cdr3_length: 16; v_call: TRBV7-9; cdr3_nt: TGTGCCAGCAGCGGCCAGGACAGGGGACGGACTGGATCGCAGTATTTT; cdr3_aa: CASSGQDRGRTGSQYF
j_call: TRBJ1-4; clone_size: few; d_call: .; cdr3_length: 14; v_call: TRBV12-3/TRBV12-4; cdr3_nt: TGTGCCAGCAGTTTTAGACCGACCCATGAAAAACTGTTTTTT; cdr3_aa: CASSFRPTHEKLFF
j_call: TRBJ2-1; clone_size: .; d_call: TRBD2; cdr3_length: 14; v_call: TRBV12-3/TRBV12-4; cdr3_nt: TGTGCCAGCAGTTCCCTGACTAGCGTTAATGAGCAGTTCTTC; cdr3_aa: CASSSLTSVNEQFF
j_call: TRBJ2-7; clone_size: .; d_call: .; cdr3_length: 14; v_call: TRBV6-5; cdr3_nt: TGTGCCAGCAGTTACTCACAGGGCTCGTACGAGCAGTACTTC; cdr3_aa: CASSYSQGSYEQYF